This T cell receptor (beta chain) emerged from a study of T cells in Graves' hyperthyroidism and ophthalmopathy. Study observations and caveats: Patients with ophthalmopathy were separated from those with stable hyperthyroidism by a 13 V-J model. Within blood appeared most thyroid clonotypes that had expanded above 0.001.

From RNA transcripts, TCR beta CDR3 regions were amplified. A first-round RT-PCR of the TCR CDR3 used the HTBI primer set. TCRdb reprocessed the multiplex PCR reads with MiXCR, giving one entry per CDR3 protein. The data contain hundreds of thousands of distinct CDR3 sequences, roughly 14% of them singletons. This clonotype was recorded at least ten times. Its antigen is not known. Hyperthyroidism of Graves' type that showed no ophthalmopathy progression within 18 months was stable. Germline V gene lookup returns CDR1 PRHDT and CDR2 FYEKMQ (reference sequence). V gave up 4 bases and J gave up 1 base, with 18 bases separating them. This CDR3 is built from 17 residues.

Sequenced material: blood. The chain carries TRBV13 and TRBJ2-3, with a weak D call TRBD2 (6 bases). The source of this sequence is a woman under 30 with Graves' hyperthyroidism. The CDR3 region has the DNA TGTGCCAGCAGCTCGACCCTTGCGGGGCGGGGCACAGATACGCAGTATTTT. This encodes CASSSTLAGRGTDTQYF.